This T cell receptor (beta chain) appears in the sequencing data of a study of shared clonotypes between healthy human individuals. The germline gives CDR1 SEHNR, CDR2 FQNEAQ (reference sequence). Trimming pared 5 bases from V and 2 bases from J, leaving 16 bases between. The CDR3 loop spans 16 amino acids. Some clones are missing from TCRdb's copy, which holds only in-frame ones; the method was immunoSEQ multiplex PCR. The sample consists of a few million clones, approximately 94% of them appearing once. This clone was seen only a few times. The chain uses TRBV7-9 and TRBJ1-5, with D unclear. This receptor was obtained from a man aged 18-30 years in good health. Sequencing was carried out using naive CD4+ T cells sorted from blood. Subset indicated: CD45RA+ positively selected. In DNA form, the CDR3 reads TGTGCCAGCAGCCGAGCGGTGGGGTACGGCAATCAGCCCCAGCATTTT. This sequence encodes CASSRAVGYGNQPQHF.